The rows below give T cell receptor beta chains drawn from one sample of a study of regulatory T cells in long-lasting Graves disease. Each CDR3 protein is one row after TCRdb ran MiXCR on the multiplex PCR reads. The table lists roughly 400,000 distinct CDR3 sequences, roughly a fifth of them singletons. The sample here was peripheral blood mononuclear cells (PBMCs), taken when the disease was refractory, from a patient treated with antithyroid drugs. These receptors came from a female donor with Graves disease. Both conserved end residues are part of each CDR3. D genes are given only for firm matches. Clone size is shown for a subset of rows, as once, few, many or a class of expanded clone.

>TRBV2|TRBD2|NA|TRBJ2-1
TGTGCCAGCAGTTTTTCCGCTAGCGGGAGTTACGGCTATGGGCAGTTCTTC
CASSFSASGSYGYGQFF
>TRBV7-9|TRBD1|few|TRBJ2-4
TGTGCCAGCAGCTTAGCGACAGGGTTTAACATTCAGTACTTC
CASSLATGFNIQYF
>TRBV19|NA|NA|TRBJ2-2
TGTGCCAGTCGTCGAGTGGGGGAAACAACCACCGGGGAGCTGTTTTTT
CASRRVGETTTGELFF
>TRBV5-5|NA|NA|TRBJ1-4
TGTGCCAGCAGCTCGTGGACCTCAGAAAAACTGTTTTTT
CASSSWTSEKLFF
>TRBV24-1|NA|many|TRBJ1-1
TGTGCCATCGGGGGCGATGGGAACACTGAAGCTTTCTTT
CAIGGDGNTEAFF
>TRBV28|TRBD2|many|TRBJ2-5
TGTGCCAGCAGTCCTCTAGCGGGAGTAGAGACCCAGTACTTC
CASSPLAGVETQYF
>TRBV5-1|NA|many|TRBJ2-2
TGCGCCAGCAGCTTGTGGGGCCAAATGAACACCGGGGAGCTGTTTTTT
CASSLWGQMNTGELFF
>TRBV11-2|NA|NA|TRBJ2-4
TGTGCCAGCAGCCTTAGGTTGGGGGACATTCAGTACTTC
CASSLRLGDIQYF
>TRBV7-2|NA|NA|TRBJ2-1
TGTGCCAGCAGCCCAGGGGTTTCTTTGAATGAGCAGTTCTTC
CASSPGVSLNEQFF
>TRBV20-1|NA|few|TRBJ1-1
TGCAGTGCTAGAGATTGGACGGAGAACACTGAAGCTTTCTTT
CSARDWTENTEAFF
>TRBV6-1|NA|few|TRBJ1-2
TGTGCCAGCAGAAGGGACGGGGTGTATGGCTACACCTTC
CASRRDGVYGYTF
>TRBV28|NA|many|TRBJ1-5
TGTGCCAGCAGCCTCCCAAACCAGCCCCAGCATTTT
CASSLPNQPQHF
>TRBV4-1|NA|NA|TRBJ2-6
TGCGCCAGCAGCCAATCCGAGTCCCACTCTGGAGCCAACGTCCTGACTTTC
CASSQSESHSGANVLTF
>TRBV5-1|TRBD1|many|TRBJ1-1
TGCGCCAGCAGCTCGACTGACAGGGGAAGAAACACTGAAGCTTTCTTT
CASSSTDRGRNTEAFF
>TRBV11-3|TRBD1|few|TRBJ2-7
TGTGCCAGCAGAGACAGGGGGCAGGACGAGCAGTACTTC
CASRDRGQDEQYF
>TRBV15|TRBD1|many|TRBJ1-2
TGTGCCACCAGCAGGGCTGGACAGGGGAATGGCTACACCTTC
CATSRAGQGNGYTF
>TRBV2|TRBD2|many|TRBJ2-1
TGTGCCAGCAGAAAACTAGCGGAACCAAGGAATGAGCAGTTCTTC
CASRKLAEPRNEQFF
>TRBV27|NA|NA|TRBJ2-3
TGTGCCAGCAGTCTGACCTTAAGTGGGGGAGGACCGGCAATAGATACGCAGTATTTT
CASSLTLSGGGPAIDTQYF
>TRBV20-1|TRBD1|NA|TRBJ1-6
TGCAGTGCTAGTCGCGCGACAGGGAAGGATAATTCACCCCTCCACTTT
CSASRATGKDNSPLHF
>TRBV28|NA|many|TRBJ1-5
TGTGCCAGCAGTGCCTGGGACACCCATCAGCCCCAGCATTTT
CASSAWDTHQPQHF
>TRBV9|TRBD1|NA|TRBJ1-2
TGTGCCAGCAGCGATGGACAGGGGGCGCAGGGCTACACCTTC
CASSDGQGAQGYTF
>TRBV20-1|TRBD1|NA|TRBJ2-7
TGCAGTGCTAGAGACACTGACAGGGGGCGGGACGAGCAGTACTTC
CSARDTDRGRDEQYF
>TRBV2|NA|many|TRBJ2-7
TGTGCCAGCAGCGCTGGGGTCTCCTACGAGCAGTACTTC
CASSAGVSYEQYF
>TRBV27|NA|few|TRBJ2-2
TGTGCCAGCAGTCCCCTAGATACGAACACCGGGGAGCTGTTTTTT
CASSPLDTNTGELFF
>TRBV19|TRBD2|NA|TRBJ2-3
TGTGCCAGTAGTCCTAGACTAGCGACCACAGATACGCAGTATTTT
CASSPRLATTDTQYF
>TRBV15|TRBD1|many|TRBJ2-7
TGTGCCACCAGCAAGACAGGGGCGACCTACGAGCAGTACTTC
CATSKTGATYEQYF
>TRBV20-1|NA|once|TRBJ1-4
TGCAGTGCTAAGCGAGTGGGAGAAAAACTGTTTTTT
CSAKRVGEKLFF
>TRBV9|TRBD1|NA|TRBJ2-7
TGTGCCAGCAGCGTAGTCACCATTCTAAGAGTTTGGGACAGGGGATGGGAGCAGTACTTC
CASSVVTILRVWDRGWEQYF
>TRBV13|TRBD1|many|TRBJ1-6
TGTGCCAGCAGCTTAGGGGACAGGGGCGGTTCACCCCTCCACTTT
CASSLGDRGGSPLHF
>TRBV20-1|NA|few|TRBJ1-5
TGCAGTGCGATTTATAGCAATCAGCCCCAGCATTTT
CSAIYSNQPQHF
>TRBV15|NA|many|TRBJ1-4
TGTGCCACCAGCAGAGATGTGGCGCTCCGAGATCTGTTTTTT
CATSRDVALRDLFF
>TRBV6-1|TRBD1|few|TRBJ1-2
TGTGCCAGCAGCCGGGACAGCCTTTGGGGCTACACCTTC
CASSRDSLWGYTF